This entry lists 24 T cell receptor beta chains sequenced from one sample in a study of shared clonotypes between healthy human individuals. Repertoires were generated with immunoSEQ multiplex PCR, while TCRdb's copy carries only in-frame clones and drops some. This table has some 530,000 clones, 70% to 80% appearing once. Sequencing was carried out using PBMCs. The receptor set was obtained from a woman between 40 and 55 years old in good health. Some clones in this sample may be carry-over from other donors' samples.

This rearrangement joins TRBV6-1 to TRBJ2-7; D is perhaps TRBD1 (5 bases). Deletions cut 10 bases from V and 0 bases from J, with 10 bases between. CDR1 is MNHNS and CDR2 is SASEGT in the germline V gene. The CDR3 runs 12 residues. CDR3 sequence (DNA): TGTGCCAACAATGGGGCCTCCTACGAGCAGTACTTC. Protein product: CANNGASYEQYF.

The rearrangement links TRBV9 to TRBJ2-1, with D unresolved. CDR1 is SGDLS, CDR2 YYNGEE, per germline. V was cut by 0 bases and J by 7 bases, with 11 bases left in between. There are 14 residues in the CDR3. The CDR3 nucleotides are TGTGCCAGCAGCGTAGGACCTTCCCGAAATGAGCAGTTCTTC. Protein sequence: CASSVGPSRNEQFF.

The J gene is TRBJ2-2, the V gene TRBV2; the match to TRBD2 covers 8 bases. This CDR3 comprises 14 residues. V lost 8 bases and J lost 4; bases outside the gene matches: 6. The V gene's germline CDR1 is SNHLY and CDR2 FYNNEI. The CDR3: CASRVLAGTGELFF. CDR3 nucleotides: TGTGCCAGCCGAGTGCTAGCGGGCACCGGGGAGCTGTTTTTT.

The chain combines TRBV9 with TRBJ2-5; D remains ambiguous. Trimming left V 3 bases short and J 4 bases short, with 16 bases between. Germline CDR1 is SGDLS and CDR2 is YYNGEE. The CDR3 extends over 15 amino acids. The CDR3 is CASSANNGPGETQYF. CDR3 DNA: TGTGCCAGCAGCGCCAACAATGGGCCGGGAGAGACCCAGTACTTC.

This rearrangement joins TRBV6-6 to TRBJ2-7, with TRBD1 matching over 9 bases. Germline assignment: CDR1 MNHNY and CDR2 SVGAGI (reference sequence). The CDR3 sequence is 15 residues long. V lost 6 bases, J lost 3 bases, and 9 bases stayed unmatched. CDR3 in DNA: TGTGCCAGCAGACCAGACAGGGGGGAAGGCTACGAGCAGTACTTC. Its protein is CASRPDRGEGYEQYF.

This chain joins TRBV9 and TRBJ2-5; D gene ambiguous. CDR1 and CDR2 from the germline V gene are SGDLS and YYNGEE. Trimming left V 0 bases short and J 4 bases short, with 10 bases between. This CDR3 spans 14 amino acids. The CDR3 region is CASSVGLRAETQYF. Here the CDR3 DNA reads TGTGCCAGCAGCGTAGGTCTCCGGGCAGAGACCCAGTACTTC.

V gene TRBV6-1 combines with J gene TRBJ2-7; D unclear. Germline values: CDR1 MNHNS, CDR2 SASEGT. The CDR3 totals 15 residues. Trimming shortened V by 1 base and J by 3 bases, and 13 bases separated the two germline ends. The CDR3 coding sequence is TGTGCCAGCAGTGAAGTAGGGCAGCATTTCTACGAGCAGTACTTC. Protein: CASSEVGQHFYEQYF.

This sequence joins TRBV5-1 and TRBJ2-2; a possible D gene is TRBD1 (6 bases). CDR3 length: 15 residues. V was shortened by 1 base and J by 4 bases, with 11 bases between the two germline ends. Germline V gives CDR1 SGHRS, CDR2 YFSETQ. The CDR3 bases are TGCGCCAGCAGCTTGAACCAGGGGCCCACCGGGGAGCTGTTTTTT. Its protein product is CASSLNQGPTGELFF.

This clone was observed many times. CDR3 sequence (DNA): TGTGCCAGCAGCTTCGCTAGCGGGAACACCGGGGAGCTGTTTTTT. It encodes CASSFASGNTGELFF. The V gene is TRBV11-2, the J gene TRBJ2-2; the match to TRBD2 covers 7 bases. J lost 1 base, V lost 3 bases, and 2 bases had no gene match. This CDR3 contains 15 residues. Germline values: CDR1 SGHAT, CDR2 FQNNGV.

The chain has TRBV7-9 and TRBJ1-4; 9 nucleotides agree with TRBD1. The CDR3 covers 14 residues. V dropped 1 base and J dropped 10; count of bases not matched to a gene: 4. CDR1 is SEHNR, CDR2 FQNEAQ, per germline (reference sequence). The CDR3 spells CASSLGRQGGKLFF. The CDR3 bases are TGTGCCAGCAGCTTAGGACGACAGGGGGGAAAACTGTTTTTT. The full variable domain, with the rest looked up from reference TRBV7-9 and TRBJ1-4, is DTGVSQNPRHKITKRGQNVTFRCDPISEHNRLYWYRQTLGQGPEFLTYFQNEAQLEKSRLLSDRFSAERPKGSFSTLEIQRTEQGDSAMYLCASSLGRQGGKLFFGSGTQLSVL.

The genes are TRBV10-2 and TRBJ2-5; 15 nucleotides agree with TRBD2. After removal of 3 bases from V and 4 bases from J, the junction contained 3 bases not matched to a gene. The CDR3 covers 16 residues. CDR1 WSHSY and CDR2 SAAADI come from the germline V gene. The CDR3 DNA reads TGCGCCAGCAGTGACCCGGGACTAGCGGGAGGAGAGACCCAGTACTTC. Encoded protein: CASSDPGLAGGETQYF.

V and J are TRBV7-6 and TRBJ2-1, with TRBD2 as a possible D gene (5 bases). The germline gives CDR1 SGHVS, CDR2 FNYEAQ. The V end lost 0 bases, the J end lost 9 bases, and 12 bases lay between the germline ends. The CDR3 is 14 residues long. The CDR3 is CASSLARARREQFF. CDR3 DNA sequence: TGTGCCAGCAGCTTAGCGAGGGCTAGACGTGAGCAGTTCTTC.

The CDR3 DNA reads TGTGCCAGCAGTGATCGACAGGGAGGCTACGAGCAGTACTTC. Translated: CASSDRQGGYEQYF. This rearrangement joins TRBV2 to TRBJ2-5; perhaps TRBD1 as D (7 bases). The better agreement between TRBJ2-7 and the DNA end casts doubt on the J call. Per germline, CDR1 SNHLY and CDR2 FYNNEI. This CDR3 is built from 14 residues.

This clone showed up just a few times. The chain has TRBV2 and TRBJ2-5; D is undetermined. CDR1 and CDR2 from the germline V gene are SNHLY and FYNNEI. The V end was cut by 6 bases, the J end by 0 bases, with 8 bases between. This CDR3 contains 13 residues. DNA for the CDR3: TGTGCCAGCAGCCGGACCTACCAAGAGACCCAGTACTTC. The encoded protein is CASSRTYQETQYF.

In DNA, the CDR3 is TGTGCCAGCAGCCGCCCGCAGGGGAGCTCTGGGGCCAACGTCCTGACTTTC. Its translation: CASSRPQGSSGANVLTF. The rearrangement joins TRBV27 to TRBJ2-6; D might be TRBD1 (6 bases). Trimming took 6 bases from V and 0 from J, leaving 15 bases between them. Germline loops: CDR1 MNHEY, CDR2 SMNVEV (reference sequence). The CDR3 loop spans 17 amino acids.

The rearrangement uses TRBV28 and TRBJ2-1; 10 bases are a match to TRBD2. Germline assignment: CDR1 MDHEN and CDR2 SYDVKM. The CDR3 covers 14 residues. With V trimmed by 5 bases and J by 7 bases, 5 bases remained unmatched. The DNA of the CDR3 is TGTGCCAGCAGTCTTTTGGGACTAGCGAATGAGCAGTTCTTC. Translated: CASSLLGLANEQFF.

The genes are TRBV5-4 and TRBJ2-5; D is possibly TRBD2 (5 bases). The CDR3 is 15 residues long. Germline CDR1 reads SGHNT; CDR2 reads YYREEE (reference sequence). V was trimmed by 0 bases and J by 4 bases, leaving 13 bases between them. In nucleotides, the CDR3 is TGTGCCAGCAGCTTGGCCAAGACTACCGGAGAGACCCAGTACTTC. It specifies CASSLAKTTGETQYF.

The chain's CDR3 is CASSLPTGNSNQPQHF. CDR3 DNA sequence: TGTGCCAGCAGTCTCCCGACAGGTAATAGCAATCAGCCCCAGCATTTT. This rearrangement joins TRBV28 to TRBJ1-5, with D possibly being TRBD1 (6 bases). V lost 5 bases to trimming and J lost 0 bases, with 14 bases between them. The germline V gene has CDR1 MDHEN and CDR2 SYDVKM. This CDR3 has 16 amino acids. The whole variable domain, filled in from reference TRBV28 and TRBJ1-5, reads DVKVTQSSRYLVKRTGEKVFLECVQDMDHENMFWYRQDPGLGLRLIYFSYDVKMKEKGDIPEGYSVSREKKERFSLILESASTNQTSMYLCASSLPTGNSNQPQHFGDGTRLSIL.

This clone was detected only once. The V gene is TRBV7-6, the J gene TRBJ2-7; TRBD1 is a possible D gene (5 bases). V lost 0 bases and J lost 0, with 9 bases in between. Looked up from germline, CDR1 is SGHVS and CDR2 is FNYEAQ. This CDR3 contains 15 residues. This chain's CDR3 is CASSLAFDSSYEQYF. For the CDR3, the DNA is TGTGCCAGCAGCTTAGCTTTTGACAGCTCCTACGAGCAGTACTTC.

The rearrangement joins TRBV7-8 to TRBJ2-5; unclear D gene. Trimming took off 0 bases at V and 1 base at J, with 9 bases between the two ends. CDR1 is SGHVS, CDR2 FQNEAQ, per germline. The CDR3 is 15 residues long. This CDR3 reads CASSLAWGPQETQYF. The CDR3 region has the DNA TGTGCCAGCAGCTTAGCGTGGGGTCCCCAAGAGACCCAGTACTTC.

The rearrangement uses TRBV7-6 and TRBJ2-1; the D gene is possibly TRBD2 (5 bases). Germline values: CDR1 SGHVS, CDR2 FNYEAQ. The CDR3 extends over 15 amino acids. V was pared by 6 bases and J by 0 bases, with 12 bases between. CDR3 sequence: CASRPSRSSYNEQFF. The CDR3 region has the DNA TGTGCCAGCAGGCCTAGCCGGAGCTCCTACAATGAGCAGTTCTTC.

Note on this clone: At the DNA level, this CDR3 is encoded by other sequences in the same sample as well. The chain uses TRBV7-2 and TRBJ1-5; D is ambiguous. The CDR3 is 13 amino acids. The germline V gene encodes CDR1 SGHTA and CDR2 FQGNSA. V lost 1 base to trimming and J lost 4 bases, with 5 bases between them. The CDR3 sequence is CASSLDSNQPQHF. The CDR3 coding sequence is TGTGCCAGCAGCTTAGATTCTAATCAGCCCCAGCATTTT. Using reference TRBV7-2 and TRBJ1-5 for the parts outside the CDR3, the full variable domain is GAGVSQSPSNKVTEKGKDVELRCDPISGHTALYWYRQSLGQGLEFLIYFQGNSAPDKSGLPSDRFSAERTGGSVSTLTIQRTQQEDSAVYLCASSLDSNQPQHFGDGTRLSIL.

CDR3 sequence: CASSYYGDSPLHF. CDR3 DNA: TGTGCCAGCAGCTATTACGGTGATTCACCCCTCCACTTT. This chain uses TRBV13 with TRBJ1-6; D is ambiguous. The CDR3 has 13 residues. Trimming stripped 4 bases from V and 8 bases from J, with 9 bases between. The germline CDR1 and CDR2 sequences are PRHDT and FYEKMQ (reference sequence).

The table lists this clone with a few counts. V gene TRBV5-1 combines with J gene TRBJ2-5; 13 bases agree with TRBD2. The CDR3 totals 16 residues. V was pared by 5 bases and J by 2 bases, with 6 bases of the junction left unmatched. The germline CDR1 and CDR2 sequences are SGHRS and YFSETQ. The CDR3 is CASRDGLAGEQETQYF. The DNA of the CDR3 is TGCGCCAGCAGAGACGGACTAGCGGGAGAACAAGAGACCCAGTACTTC.